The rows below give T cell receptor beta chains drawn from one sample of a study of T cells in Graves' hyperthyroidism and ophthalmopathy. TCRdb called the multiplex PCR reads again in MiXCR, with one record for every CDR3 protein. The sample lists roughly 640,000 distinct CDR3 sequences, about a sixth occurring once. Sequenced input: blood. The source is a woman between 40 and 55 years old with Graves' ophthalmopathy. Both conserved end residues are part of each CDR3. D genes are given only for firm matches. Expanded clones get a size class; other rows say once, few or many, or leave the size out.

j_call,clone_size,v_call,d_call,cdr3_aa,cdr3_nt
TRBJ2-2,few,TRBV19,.,CASSIEGGTGELFF,TGTGCCAGTAGTATAGAGGGCGGCACCGGGGAGCTGTTTTTT
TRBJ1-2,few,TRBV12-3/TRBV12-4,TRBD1,CASSPRTGGQYGYTF,TGTGCCAGCAGTCCTCGGACAGGGGGGCAGTATGGCTACACCTTC
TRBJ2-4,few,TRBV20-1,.,CSARDVSGVAKNIQYF,TGCAGTGCTAGAGATGTTAGCGGAGTAGCCAAAAACATTCAGTACTTC
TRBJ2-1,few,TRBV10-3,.,CAISRDSYNEQFF,TGTGCCATCAGTAGAGACAGCTACAATGAGCAGTTCTTC
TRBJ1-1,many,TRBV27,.,CASSTGKDTEAFF,TGTGCCAGCAGCACAGGGAAAGACACTGAAGCTTTCTTT
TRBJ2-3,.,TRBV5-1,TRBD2,CASSLGLAASTETQYF,TGCGCCAGCAGCTTGGGGCTAGCGGCTAGCACAGAGACGCAGTATTTT
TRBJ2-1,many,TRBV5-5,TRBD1,CASSLQGALGNEQFF,TGTGCCAGCAGCTTGCAGGGGGCTCTCGGCAATGAGCAGTTCTTC
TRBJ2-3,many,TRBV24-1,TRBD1,CATSETGAITDTQYF,TGTGCCACCAGTGAAACAGGGGCAATCACAGATACGCAGTATTTT
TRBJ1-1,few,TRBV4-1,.,CASSPPGRKVMNTEAFF,TGCGCCAGCAGCCCTCCGGGACGGAAGGTCATGAACACTGAAGCTTTCTTT
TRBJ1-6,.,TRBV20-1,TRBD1,CSARLTGQGSSPLHF,TGCAGTGCTAGACTCACGGGACAGGGGAGCTCACCCCTCCACTTT
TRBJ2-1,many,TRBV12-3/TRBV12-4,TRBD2,CASRPTSGGEYEQFF,TGTGCCAGCAGGCCTACTAGCGGGGGGGAGTATGAGCAGTTCTTC
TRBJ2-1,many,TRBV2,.,CASKYRGEVGNEQFF,TGTGCCAGCAAATATCGGGGAGAGGTTGGAAATGAGCAGTTCTTC
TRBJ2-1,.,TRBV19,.,CASSILRENNEQFF,TGTGCCAGTAGTATATTACGGGAGAACAATGAGCAGTTCTTC
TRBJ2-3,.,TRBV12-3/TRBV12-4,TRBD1,CATLPGTGDTDTQYF,TGTGCCACCCTACCCGGGACAGGGGACACAGATACGCAGTATTTT
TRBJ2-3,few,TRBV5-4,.,CASSPRSGHERPIQYF,TGTGCCAGCAGCCCCCGGTCAGGGCACGAGAGACCTATTCAGTATTTT
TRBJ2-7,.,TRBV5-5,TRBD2,CARTGVTRTSGYEQYF,TGTGCCAGGACGGGAGTTACCCGGACTAGTGGCTACGAGCAGTACTTC
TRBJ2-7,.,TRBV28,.,CASSSRRGGTYEQYF,TGTGCCAGCAGTTCGCGACGTGGGGGTACCTACGAGCAGTACTTC
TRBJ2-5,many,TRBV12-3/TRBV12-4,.,CASSFDMETQYF,TGTGCCAGCAGTTTCGATATGGAGACCCAGTACTTC
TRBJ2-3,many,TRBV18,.,CASSPLYQLTDTQYF,TGTGCCAGCTCACCACTCTACCAGCTCACAGATACGCAGTATTTT
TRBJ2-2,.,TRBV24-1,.,CATSDPRGSTGELFF,TGTGCCACCAGTGACCCCCGGGGATCCACCGGGGAGCTGTTTTTT
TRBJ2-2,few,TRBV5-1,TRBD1,CASQPGQGGPTGELFF,TGCGCCAGCCAACCGGGACAGGGAGGCCCCACCGGGGAGCTGTTTTTT
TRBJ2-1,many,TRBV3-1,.,CASSQDQVTPGGAQFF,TGTGCCAGCAGCCAAGATCAGGTAACCCCGGGCGGTGCGCAGTTCTTC
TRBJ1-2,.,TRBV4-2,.,CASSQDPQDYGYTF,TGTGCCAGCAGCCAAGATCCACAGGACTATGGCTACACCTTC
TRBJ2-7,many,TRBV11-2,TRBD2,CASSKGLAYEQYF,TGTGCCAGCAGCAAGGGACTAGCCTACGAGCAGTACTTC
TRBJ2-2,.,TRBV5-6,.,CASSIGRPPGELFF,TGTGCCAGCAGCATCGGGCGCCCACCAGGGGAGCTGTTTTTT
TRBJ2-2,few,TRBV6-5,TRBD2,CASSYSSRLAGAAGELFF,TGTGCCAGCAGTTACTCGTCCCGACTAGCGGGAGCGGCCGGGGAGCTGTTTTTT
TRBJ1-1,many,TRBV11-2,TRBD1,CASLGGYTEAFF,TGTGCCAGCTTAGGGGGCTACACTGAAGCTTTCTTT
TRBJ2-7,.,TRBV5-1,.,CASTLGVGGSSYEQYF,TGCGCCAGCACCCTGGGGGTTGGGGGCTCATCCTACGAGCAGTACTTC
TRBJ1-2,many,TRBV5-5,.,CASSPEGTTISFYGYTF,TGTGCCAGCAGCCCCGAGGGTACGACGATTTCTTTCTATGGCTACACCTTC
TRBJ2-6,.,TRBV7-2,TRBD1,CASSRTGVGANVLTF,TGTGCCAGCAGCCGGACAGGGGTCGGGGCCAACGTCCTGACTTTC
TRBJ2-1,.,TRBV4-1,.,CASSLGGGVDEQFF,TGCGCCAGCAGCCTGGGGGGCGGAGTCGATGAGCAGTTCTTC
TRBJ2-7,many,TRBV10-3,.,CAIRDAPGSYEQYF,TGTGCCATCAGGGACGCGCCGGGCTCCTACGAGCAGTACTTC
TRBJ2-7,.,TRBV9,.,CASSAGHPGEQYF,TGTGCCAGCAGCGCGGGACATCCTGGTGAGCAGTACTTC